The clone carrying this T cell receptor beta chain was detected ten times or more. Its antigen is as yet unknown. Sequencing was performed with immunoSEQ multiplex PCR; in TCRdb, only in-frame clones are kept and a portion is missing. The sample includes some 75,000 clones, roughly 87% of them seen just once. These data belong to a study of radiation and T cells in renal cell carcinoma. Study summary: Nephrectomy followed 15 Gy stereotactic body radiation by 4 weeks. Study-level results: From baseline, blood top tumor clonotypes peaked at 2 weeks post-radiation.

Indicated time point: blood 2 weeks post-SBRT. Regarding treatment: 15 Gy SBRT to primary tumor, nephrectomy 4 weeks later. This CDR3 region has 14 residues. Trimming shortened V by 3 bases and J by 0 bases, and 8 bases separated the two germline ends. Germline assignment: CDR1 MGHRA and CDR2 YSYEKL. The sequencing here drew on blood, taken from a patient whose treatment included radiotherapy and nephrectomy. This TCR was sampled from a man aged 55 to 70 with renal cell carcinoma. V and J are TRBV4-1 and TRBJ2-5; D is unresolved. The CDR3 loop is CASSQLGYQETQYF. As DNA, the CDR3 is TGCGCCAGCAGCCAGCTCGGGTACCAAGAGACCCAGTACTTC.